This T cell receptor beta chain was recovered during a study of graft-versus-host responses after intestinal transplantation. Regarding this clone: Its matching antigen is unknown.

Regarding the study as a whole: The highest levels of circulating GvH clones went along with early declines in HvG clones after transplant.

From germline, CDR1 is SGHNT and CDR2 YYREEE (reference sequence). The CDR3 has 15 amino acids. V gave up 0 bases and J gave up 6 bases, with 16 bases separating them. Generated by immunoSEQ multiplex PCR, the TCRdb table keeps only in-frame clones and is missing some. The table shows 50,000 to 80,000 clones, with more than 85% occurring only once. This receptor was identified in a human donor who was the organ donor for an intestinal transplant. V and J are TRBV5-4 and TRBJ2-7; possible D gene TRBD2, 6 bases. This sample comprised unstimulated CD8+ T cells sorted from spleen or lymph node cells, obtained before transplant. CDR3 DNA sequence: TGTGCCAGCAGCTTGGTGCGGGAAGAAGGGAGCGAGCAGTACTTC. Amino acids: CASSLVREEGSEQYF.